The clone carrying this TCR beta chain was seen once. TCRdb re-analysed the RT-PCR reads in MiXCR, keeping a single row per CDR3 protein. The sample shows fewer than 800,000 distinct CDR3 sequences, 11% to 15% of them seen only once. Germline V gene data show CDR1 as SGHRS and CDR2 as YFSETQ. This CDR3 comprises 16 residues. The V and J ends lost 4 bases and 6 bases, in that order; junction bases with no gene match: 8. This sequence originates from a female donor in good health, serving as a healthy control. The chain joins TRBV5-1 to TRBJ2-2; 11 nucleotides line up with TRBD1. The sample taken for sequencing was memory CD4+ T cells from blood. CDR3 coding DNA: TGCGCCAGCAGCCCGGCGGGACAGGGGGGAGCCGGGGAGCTGTTTTTT. Amino acids: CASSPAGQGGAGELFF.